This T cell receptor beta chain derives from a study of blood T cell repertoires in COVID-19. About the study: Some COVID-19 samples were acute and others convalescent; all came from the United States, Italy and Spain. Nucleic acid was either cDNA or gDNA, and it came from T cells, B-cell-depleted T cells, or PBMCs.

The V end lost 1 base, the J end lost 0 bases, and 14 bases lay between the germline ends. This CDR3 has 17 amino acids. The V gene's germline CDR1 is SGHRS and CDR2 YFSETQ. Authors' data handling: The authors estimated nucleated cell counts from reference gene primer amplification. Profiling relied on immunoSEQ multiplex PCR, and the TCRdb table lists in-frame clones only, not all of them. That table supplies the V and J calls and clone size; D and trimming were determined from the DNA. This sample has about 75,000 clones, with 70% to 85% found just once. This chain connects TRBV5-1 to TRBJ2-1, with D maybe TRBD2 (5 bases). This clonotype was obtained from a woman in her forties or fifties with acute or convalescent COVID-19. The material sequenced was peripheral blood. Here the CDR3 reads CASSLRPTRHSYNEQFF. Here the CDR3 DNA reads TGCGCCAGCAGCTTGAGACCCACTAGACACTCCTACAATGAGCAGTTCTTC.